The 21 T cell receptor beta chains listed next were all sequenced from one sample in a study of shared clonotypes between healthy human individuals (dated by TCRdb to 2020 to 2021). Library preparation was by the immunoSEQ multiplex PCR assay. TCRdb stores this immuneACCESS table with in-frame sequences only. Part of the clones is absent; in the studies checked, under half of the shortfall reflects unresolved V genes, and no reason is known for the rest. The sample table shows approximately 2.5 million clones, and approximately 93% are seen once. The biggest ten clones account for approximately 0.37% of the sample. The sample comprised naive CD4+ T cells from PBMCs. The cell subset or site label on this specimen signifies: CD45RA+ positively selected. The receptor source for this set is a young man in good health. Some clones in this sample may be carry-over from other donors' samples.

The J gene is TRBJ1-3, the V gene TRBV7-2; D gene uncertain. CDR3 length: 16 residues. Trimming removed 5 bases from V and 0 bases from J, with 14 bases in between. From germline, CDR1 is SGHTA and CDR2 FQGNSA. CDR3 nucleotide sequence: TGTGCCAGCAGCCCCGCCGCACCGAACTCTGGAAACACCATATATTTT. Protein product: CASSPAAPNSGNTIYF.

A word on this clone: Other DNA sequences in this specimen translate into the identical CDR3. This chain uses TRBV5-1 with TRBJ2-1; tentatively, D is TRBD1 (6 bases). CDR3 length equals 13 residues. CDR1 is SGHRS, CDR2 YFSETQ, per germline. V gave up 3 bases and J gave up 5 bases, with 9 bases separating them. The CDR3 reads CASSSTGDNEQFF. CDR3 sequence (DNA): TGCGCCAGCAGCTCGACAGGAGACAATGAGCAGTTCTTC. Complete variable domain (other parts from reference TRBV5-1 and TRBJ2-1): KAGVTQTPRYLIKTRGQQVTLSCSPISGHRSVSWYQQTPGQGLQFLFEYFSETQRNKGNFPGRFSGRQFSNSRSEMNVSTLELGDSALYLCASSSTGDNEQFFGPGTRLTVL.

The rearrangement uses TRBV7-9 and TRBJ1-4; the D gene is possibly TRBD1 (6 bases). The CDR3 runs to 15 residues. V was clipped by 6 bases and J by 8 bases, with 19 bases between them. The germline V gene has CDR1 SEHNR and CDR2 FQNEAQ (reference sequence). CDR3 in DNA: TGTGCCAGCAGTAAAAACACAGGGCGGGGGGAAAAACTGTTTTTT. Translation: CASSKNTGRGEKLFF.

This chain connects TRBV7-7 to TRBJ2-1; 7 nucleotides agree with TRBD2. This CDR3 is 16 amino acids long. From germline, CDR1 is SSHAT and CDR2 FNYEAQ (reference sequence). Germline trimming cut 5 bases from V and 6 bases from J; bases unmatched to any gene: 13. CDR3 nucleotide sequence: TGTGCCAGCAGCCAGCCACTAGCGAGGTTCGGCAATGAGCAGTTCTTC. This translates into CASSQPLARFGNEQFF.

V usage is TRBV11-1 and J usage is TRBJ2-1; D perhaps matches TRBD2 (5 bases). The CDR3 runs to 18 residues. V shed 3 bases and J shed 5 bases, with 23 bases lying between them. Germline CDR1 and CDR2: SGHAT and FQDESV (reference sequence). This chain's CDR3 is CASSFPKAYDYYDNEQFF. In nucleotides, the CDR3 is TGTGCCAGCAGCTTCCCCAAGGCATATGACTATTACGACAATGAGCAGTTCTTC.

This clone was observed a single time. The rearrangement links TRBV21-1 to TRBJ2-7. TRBV21-1 counts as a pseudogene. The CDR3 runs to 21 residues. For the CDR3, the DNA is TGTGCCATCACGGCGCCCTTGAAGGTCGGACGGATACCTCTCCCCCTCTACGAGCAGTACTTC. Its protein product is CAITAPLKVGRIPLPLYEQYF.

The chain uses TRBV28 and TRBJ1-2; the match to TRBD1 covers 8 bases. J was trimmed by 7 bases and V by 5 bases; bases with no gene match: 12. The CDR3 length is 15 residues. Germline V lookup: CDR1 MDHEN, CDR2 SYDVKM. In DNA form, the CDR3 reads TGTGCCAGCAGTCCACCGGTGTCAGGGGGCGGTGGCTACACCTTC. Protein sequence: CASSPPVSGGGGYTF.

The chain recombines TRBV9 with TRBJ1-2; D is possibly TRBD1 (6 bases). Germline V CDR1 and CDR2: SGDLS, YYNGEE. There are 14 residues in the CDR3. The V gene lost 3 bases and the J gene lost 2 bases, with 11 bases spanning the gap. CDR3 residues: CASSAEQGNYGYTF. For the CDR3, the DNA is TGTGCCAGCAGCGCTGAACAGGGAAACTATGGCTACACCTTC.

This clone was seen only once. The CDR3 coding sequence is TGCGCCAGCAGCTTCGAACTTTCGAGAGAGACCCAGTACTTC. Translating gives CASSFELSRETQYF. This chain joins TRBV5-1 and TRBJ2-5; D ambiguous. CDR1 is SGHRS, CDR2 YFSETQ, per germline. V lost 2 bases and J lost 4, with 12 bases in between. The length of the CDR3 is 14 residues.

The chain couples TRBV5-6 to TRBJ1-1, with no clear D. The V and J ends lost 0 bases and 2 bases respectively, with 8 bases between them. Germline V gene lookup returns CDR1 SGHDT and CDR2 YYEEEE. This CDR3 region has 14 residues. The CDR3, as DNA: TGTGCCAGCAGCTTGGTGCCGTTAAACACTGAAGCTTTCTTT. Amino acid sequence: CASSLVPLNTEAFF.

In this sample, this clone turned up once. The chain employs TRBV5-6 and TRBJ2-4; 7 positions agree with TRBD2. J gave up 6 bases and V 4 bases, and 7 bases lay outside the gene matches. The CDR3 loop spans 14 amino acids. Looked up from germline, CDR1 is SGHDT and CDR2 is YYEEEE. The CDR3 protein is CASSAPWTRNIQYF. In DNA form, the CDR3 reads TGTGCCAGCAGCGCGCCTTGGACTAGAAACATTCAGTACTTC.

The chain uses TRBV9 and TRBJ2-5, with D possibly matching TRBD2 (7 bases). The end of the DNA is better explained by TRBJ2-7, so the J call may be wrong. CDR1 and CDR2 from the germline V gene are SGDLS and YYNGEE. The CDR3 contains 14 residues. The CDR3 is CASSGGGGSYEQYF. In DNA form, the CDR3 reads TGTGCCAGCAGTGGGGGGGGCGGAAGCTACGAGCAGTACTTC.

This sequence joins TRBV29-1 and TRBJ2-7, with D perhaps TRBD1 (5 bases). V was clipped by 4 bases and J by 2 bases, with 12 bases between them. The germline gives CDR1 SQVTM, CDR2 ANQGSEA. The CDR3 totals 13 residues. This CDR3 is CSVAVDSTYEQYF. CDR3 DNA sequence: TGCAGCGTTGCCGTCGACAGTACCTACGAGCAGTACTTC.

The chain recombines TRBV28 with TRBJ1-5, with a tentative D call TRBD1 (5 bases). Germline assignment: CDR1 MDHEN and CDR2 SYDVKM. V was pared by 7 bases and J by 10 bases, with 23 bases between. CDR3 length: 15 residues. CDR3 DNA: TGTGCCAGCATCCCGGGGGACCTAAGAGGCCCCCCCCAGCATTTT. Encoded protein: CASIPGDLRGPPQHF.

CDR3 coding DNA: TGTGCCAGCAGCTTAGTTCTCGGCAGGGGTACCGAGCAGTACTTC. Translated, it gives CASSLVLGRGTEQYF. The chain combines TRBV7-9 with TRBJ2-7, with a weak D call TRBD1 (6 bases). The CDR3 extends over 15 amino acids. V was pared by 1 base and J by 6 bases, with 16 bases between. CDR1 is SEHNR, CDR2 FQNEAQ, per germline (reference sequence).

The V call is TRBV2, the J call TRBJ2-1; the match to TRBD1 covers 7 bases. Unmatched junction bases numbered 18, after V lost 6 bases and J lost 4 bases. The CDR3 spans 18 residues. In germline, CDR1 is SNHLY, CDR2 FYNNEI. The CDR3 sequence: CASSQRDSSDFSYNEQFF. The CDR3 DNA follows: TGTGCCAGCAGCCAAAGGGACAGCTCTGACTTCTCTTACAATGAGCAGTTCTTC. The variable domain in full, with the rest retrieved from reference TRBV2 and TRBJ2-1, is EPEVTQTPSHQVTQMGQEVILRCVPISNHLYFYWYRQILGQKVEFLVSFYNNEISEKSEIFDDQFSVERPDGSNFTLKIRSTKLEDSAMYFCASSQRDSSDFSYNEQFFGPGTRLTVL.

This chain joins TRBV5-1 and TRBJ1-1; 7 nucleotides line up with TRBD1. V was clipped by 5 bases and J by 2 bases; unmatched bases: 9. The CDR3 consists of 15 residues. Germline V gives CDR1 SGHRS, CDR2 YFSETQ. For the CDR3, the DNA is TGCGCCAGCAGTTACATGACAGGGAGCAACACTGAAGCTTTCTTT. Translation gives CASSYMTGSNTEAFF.

This chain connects TRBV5-1 to TRBJ2-3, with D possibly being TRBD2 (5 bases). Trimming pared 6 bases from V and 1 base from J, leaving 12 bases between. Germline CDR1 reads SGHRS; CDR2 reads YFSETQ. CDR3 length: 14 amino acids. In DNA, the CDR3 is TGCGCCAGCAAGCCCAGCGGACGCACAGATACGCAGTATTTT. Protein sequence: CASKPSGRTDTQYF. Variable domain in full (rest from reference TRBV5-1 and TRBJ2-3): KAGVTQTPRYLIKTRGQQVTLSCSPISGHRSVSWYQQTPGQGLQFLFEYFSETQRNKGNFPGRFSGRQFSNSRSEMNVSTLELGDSALYLCASKPSGRTDTQYFGPGTRLTVL.

The J gene is TRBJ1-1, the V gene TRBV6-6; D gene uncertain. CDR3 length: 11 amino acids. The V end lost 7 bases, the J end lost 1 base, and 4 bases lay between the germline ends. Germline CDR1 reads MNHNY; CDR2 reads SVGAGI (reference sequence). This CDR3 reads CASKANTEAFF. CDR3 DNA sequence: TGTGCCAGCAAGGCGAACACTGAAGCTTTCTTT.

V is TRBV4-2 and J is TRBJ1-4; 7 bases are shared with TRBD1. Germline V gene sequence: CDR1 LGHNA, CDR2 YNFKEQ. The CDR3 extends over 16 amino acids. V lost 6 bases to trimming and J lost 0 bases; unmatched junction nucleotides: 7. The CDR3 DNA is TGTGCCAGCAGGACACAGGGGCCTGCAACTAATGAAAAACTGTTTTTT. It specifies CASRTQGPATNEKLFF.

The chain links TRBV5-5 to TRBJ1-2, with D perhaps TRBD1 (6 bases). Germline V gene data show CDR1 as SGHKS and CDR2 as YYEKEE (reference sequence). This CDR3 comprises 13 residues. V lost 2 bases to trimming and J lost 2 bases, with 7 bases between them. CDR3 DNA: TGTGCCAGCAGCTTCACAGGGAACTATGGCTACACCTTC. It is translated as CASSFTGNYGYTF.